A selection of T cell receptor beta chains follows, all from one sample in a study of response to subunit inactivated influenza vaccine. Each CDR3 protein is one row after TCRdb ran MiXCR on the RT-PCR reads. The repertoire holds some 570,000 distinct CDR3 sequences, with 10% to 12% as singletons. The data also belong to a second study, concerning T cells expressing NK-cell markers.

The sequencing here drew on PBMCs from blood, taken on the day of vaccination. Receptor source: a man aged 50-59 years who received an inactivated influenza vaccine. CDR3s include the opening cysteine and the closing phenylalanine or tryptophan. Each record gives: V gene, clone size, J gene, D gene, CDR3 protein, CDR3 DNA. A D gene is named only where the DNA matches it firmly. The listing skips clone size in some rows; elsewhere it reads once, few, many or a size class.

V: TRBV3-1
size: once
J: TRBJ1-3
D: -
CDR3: CASSPRAQLGPSGNTIYF
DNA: TGTGCCAGCAGCCCGCGGGCCCAGTTGGGGCCCTCGGGAAACACCATATATTTT

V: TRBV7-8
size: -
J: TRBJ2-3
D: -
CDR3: CASSFSSPITDTQYF
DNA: TGTGCCAGCAGCTTTTCATCCCCAATTACAGATACGCAGTATTTT

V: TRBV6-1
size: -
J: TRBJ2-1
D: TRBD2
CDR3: CASSVAGANNEQFF
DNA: TGTGCCAGCAGCGTAGCGGGAGCGAACAATGAGCAGTTCTTC

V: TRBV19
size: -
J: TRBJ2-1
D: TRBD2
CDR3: CASSISGSGGIEQFF
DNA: TGTGCCAGTAGTATCAGCGGGAGTGGAGGGATTGAGCAGTTCTTC

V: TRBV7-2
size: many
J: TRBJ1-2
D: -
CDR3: CASSSLPFGGYTF
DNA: TGTGCCAGCAGCTCCCTTCCCTTCGGGGGCTACACCTTC

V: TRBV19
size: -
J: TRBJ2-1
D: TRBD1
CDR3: CASSTPGTGENEQFF
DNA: TGTGCCAGTAGTACCCCCGGGACAGGGGAGAATGAGCAGTTCTTC

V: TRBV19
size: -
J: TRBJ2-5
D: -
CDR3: CASSIRQGWETQYF
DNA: TGTGCCAGTAGTATTCGGCAGGGGTGGGAGACCCAGTACTTC

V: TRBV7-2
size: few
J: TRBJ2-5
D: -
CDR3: CASSLQGQNQETQYF
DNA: TGTGCCAGCAGCTTACAAGGACAGAACCAAGAGACCCAGTACTTC

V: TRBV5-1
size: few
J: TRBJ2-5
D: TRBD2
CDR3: CASSLAGGRGETQYF
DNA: TGCGCCAGCAGCTTAGCGGGGGGCCGGGGAGAGACCCAGTACTTC

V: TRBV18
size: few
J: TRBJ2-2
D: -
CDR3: CASSPPGGNTGELFF
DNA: TGTGCCAGCTCACCGCCCGGGGGAAACACCGGGGAGCTGTTTTTT

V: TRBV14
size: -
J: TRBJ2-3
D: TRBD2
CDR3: CASSREAGRARDTQYF
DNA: TGTGCCAGCAGCCGGGAAGCGGGACGGGCGAGAGATACGCAGTATTTT

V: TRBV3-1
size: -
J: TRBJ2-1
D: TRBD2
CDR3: CASSQAFATSGRSSYNEQFF
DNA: TGTGCCAGCAGCCAAGCTTTTGCGACTAGCGGGAGGTCCTCCTACAATGAGCAGTTCTTC

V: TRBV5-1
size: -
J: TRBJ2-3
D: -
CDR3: CASSKAGGFGTDTQYF
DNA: TGCGCCAGCAGCAAGGCCGGGGGTTTTGGCACAGATACGCAGTATTTT

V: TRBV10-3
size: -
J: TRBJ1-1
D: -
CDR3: CAIRVVMNTEAFF
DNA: TGTGCCATCAGGGTAGTCATGAACACTGAAGCTTTCTTT

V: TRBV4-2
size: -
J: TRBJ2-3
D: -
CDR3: CASSQENRASRPDTQYF
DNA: TGTGCCAGCAGCCAAGAAAATCGGGCTAGCCGCCCAGATACGCAGTATTTT

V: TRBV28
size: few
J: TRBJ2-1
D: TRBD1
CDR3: CASSQWTGVSSYNEQFF
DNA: TGTGCCAGCAGCCAATGGACAGGGGTTAGCTCCTACAATGAGCAGTTCTTC

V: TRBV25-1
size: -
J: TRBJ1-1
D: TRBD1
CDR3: CASSEDREAYEAFF
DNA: TGTGCCAGCAGTGAGGACAGGGAGGCCTATGAAGCTTTCTTT

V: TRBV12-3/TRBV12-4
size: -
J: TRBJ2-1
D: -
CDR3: CASTFEYSYNEHFF
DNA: TGTGCCAGTACCTTCGAGTACTCCTACAATGAGCACTTCTTC

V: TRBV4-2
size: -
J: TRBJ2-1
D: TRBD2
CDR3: CASSQGPQREAAYEQFF
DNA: TGTGCCAGCAGCCAAGGGCCCCAGCGGGAGGCAGCATATGAGCAGTTCTTC

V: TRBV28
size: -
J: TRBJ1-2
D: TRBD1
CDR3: CASSLTGAGYGYTF
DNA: TGTGCCAGCAGTTTAACAGGGGCGGGCTATGGCTACACCTTC

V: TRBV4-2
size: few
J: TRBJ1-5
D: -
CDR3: CASSQETGGNQPQHF
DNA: TGTGCCAGCAGCCAAGAGACAGGTGGCAATCAGCCCCAGCATTTT

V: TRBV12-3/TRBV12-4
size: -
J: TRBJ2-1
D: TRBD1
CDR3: CASSPGTVSYNEQFF
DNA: TGTGCCAGCAGTCCCGGGACAGTCTCCTACAATGAGCAGTTCTTC

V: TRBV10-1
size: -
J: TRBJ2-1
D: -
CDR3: CASSEYRGGYNEQFF
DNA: TGCGCCAGCAGTGAGTACCGGGGTGGCTACAATGAGCAGTTCTTC

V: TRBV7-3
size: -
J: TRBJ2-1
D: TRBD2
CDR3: CASSLSSGAWDEQFF
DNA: TGTGCCAGCAGCTTATCTAGCGGGGCCTGGGATGAGCAGTTCTTC

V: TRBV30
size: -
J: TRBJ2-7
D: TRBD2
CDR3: CAWSPPVTSWAYEQYF
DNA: TGTGCCTGGAGTCCCCCCGTGACTAGCTGGGCCTACGAGCAGTACTTC

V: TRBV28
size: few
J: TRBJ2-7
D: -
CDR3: CASSLLPPVEQYF
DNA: TGTGCCAGCAGTTTACTCCCTCCGGTCGAGCAGTACTTC

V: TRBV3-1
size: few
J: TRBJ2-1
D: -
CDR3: CASSQRTGIDEQFF
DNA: TGTGCCAGCAGCCAACGTACAGGGATAGATGAGCAGTTCTTC

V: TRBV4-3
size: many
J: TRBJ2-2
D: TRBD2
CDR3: CASSQLLAGGNTGELFF
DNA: TGCGCCAGCAGCCAGTTACTAGCGGGGGGAAACACCGGGGAGCTGTTTTTT

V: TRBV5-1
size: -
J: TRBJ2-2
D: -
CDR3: CASGGGIGGPNTGELFF
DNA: TGCGCCAGCGGAGGGGGTATTGGGGGCCCGAACACCGGGGAGCTGTTTTTT

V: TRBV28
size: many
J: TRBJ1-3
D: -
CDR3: CASSLFMTYSGNTIYF
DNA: TGTGCCAGCAGTTTATTTATGACATACTCTGGAAACACCATATATTTT

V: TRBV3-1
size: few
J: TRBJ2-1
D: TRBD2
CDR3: CASSQGTRAVF
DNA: TGTGCCAGCAGCCAAGGGACTAGGGCGGTCTTC

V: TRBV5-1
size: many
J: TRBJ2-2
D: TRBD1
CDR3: CASSLSTGDGTGELFF
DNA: TGCGCCAGCAGCTTAAGTACAGGGGATGGCACCGGGGAGCTGTTTTTT

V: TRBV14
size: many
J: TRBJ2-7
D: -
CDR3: CASSLGAIYEQYF
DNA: TGTGCCAGCAGCCTTGGTGCCATCTACGAGCAGTACTTC

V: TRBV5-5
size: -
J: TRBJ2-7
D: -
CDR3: CASSPADWTAYEQYF
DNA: TGTGCCAGCAGCCCGGCGGATTGGACTGCCTACGAGCAGTACTTC

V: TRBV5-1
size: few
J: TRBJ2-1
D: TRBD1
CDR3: CASSSWTGNNEQFF
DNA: TGCGCCAGCAGCTCATGGACAGGGAACAATGAGCAGTTCTTC

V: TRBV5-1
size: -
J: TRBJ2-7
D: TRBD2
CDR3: CASSPSLAGVSEQYF
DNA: TGCGCCAGCAGCCCCTCACTAGCGGGGGTTTCCGAGCAGTACTTC

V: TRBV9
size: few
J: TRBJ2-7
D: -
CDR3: CASSVGIGWQGPSYEQYF
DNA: TGTGCCAGCAGCGTAGGTATAGGGTGGCAGGGTCCCTCCTACGAGCAGTACTTC

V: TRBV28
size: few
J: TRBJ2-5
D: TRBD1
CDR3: CASSGDRGSKTQYF
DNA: TGTGCCAGCAGTGGGGACAGGGGTTCGAAGACCCAGTACTTC

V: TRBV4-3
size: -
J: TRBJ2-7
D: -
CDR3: CASSPTASGGEQYF
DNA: TGCGCCAGCAGCCCAACTGCATCAGGGGGGGAGCAGTACTTC

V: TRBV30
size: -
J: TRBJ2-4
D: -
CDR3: CATGGRGNRKNIQYF
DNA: TGTGCCACCGGGGGCAGAGGAAACCGCAAAAACATTCAGTACTTC

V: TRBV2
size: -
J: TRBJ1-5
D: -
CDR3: CASSAGTYSNQPQHF
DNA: TGTGCCAGCAGTGCAGGGACTTATAGCAATCAGCCCCAGCATTTT

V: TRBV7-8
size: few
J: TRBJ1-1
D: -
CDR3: CASSLVHSEAFF
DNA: TGTGCCAGCAGCTTAGTACATTCTGAAGCTTTCTTT

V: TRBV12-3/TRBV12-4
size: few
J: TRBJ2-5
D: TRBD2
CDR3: CASSLGSSGGLVTQYF
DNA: TGTGCCAGCAGTTTAGGGTCTAGCGGGGGCCTCGTGACCCAGTACTTC

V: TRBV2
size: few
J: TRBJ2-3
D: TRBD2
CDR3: CASSEALATDTQYF
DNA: TGTGCCAGCAGTGAAGCACTAGCGACAGATACGCAGTATTTT

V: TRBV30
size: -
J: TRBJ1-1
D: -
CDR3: CAPVVKGNTEAFF
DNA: TGTGCCCCCGTGGTCAAGGGGAACACTGAAGCTTTCTTT

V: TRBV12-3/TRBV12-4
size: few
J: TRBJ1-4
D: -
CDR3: CASSPVWGKLFF
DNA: TGTGCCAGCAGTCCCGTATGGGGCAAACTGTTTTTT

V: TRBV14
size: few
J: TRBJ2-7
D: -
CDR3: CASSQKEEYEQYF
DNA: TGTGCCAGCAGCCAAAAAGAGGAGTACGAGCAGTACTTC

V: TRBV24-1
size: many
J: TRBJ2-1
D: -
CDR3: CATRASSSYNEQFF
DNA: TGTGCCACCAGGGCCTCGAGCTCCTACAATGAGCAGTTCTTC

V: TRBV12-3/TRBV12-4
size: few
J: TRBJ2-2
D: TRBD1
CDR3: CASSRREGTARGELFF
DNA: TGTGCCAGCAGTCGCCGTGAAGGGACAGCCCGCGGGGAGCTGTTTTTT

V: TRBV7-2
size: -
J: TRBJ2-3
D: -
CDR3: CASSKAGITDTQYF
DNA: TGTGCCAGCAGCAAAGCAGGGATCACAGATACGCAGTATTTT

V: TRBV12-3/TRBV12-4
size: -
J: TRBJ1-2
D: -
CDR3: CASSPRDGQYGYTF
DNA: TGTGCCAGCAGTCCCCGGGACGGTCAGTATGGCTACACCTTC